This T cell receptor beta chain was found in a study of shared clonotypes between healthy human individuals. Sequencing was performed with immunoSEQ multiplex PCR; in TCRdb, only in-frame clones are kept and a portion is missing. Among about 2.2 million clones listed, 85% to 95% were seen once. The length of the CDR3 is 14 residues. CDR1 and CDR2 (germline): LGHNT, FRNRAP. Trimming took off 6 bases at V and 7 bases at J, with 18 bases between the two ends. Selected positively for CCR7 and CD45RO-negative, naive CD8 cells excluded terminally differentiated effector memory CD45RA+ cells. This chain joins TRBV12-5 and TRBJ2-5, with D uncertain. The TCR originated in a man younger than 35 in good health. Some clones in this sample may be carry-over from other donors' samples. Sequences were obtained from naive CD8+ T cells from PBMCs. This CDR3 reads CASGPDLSNGTQYF. The DNA of the CDR3 is TGTGCTAGTGGGCCGGACCTCTCTAATGGGACCCAGTACTTC. Complete variable domain (other parts from reference TRBV12-5 and TRBJ2-5): DARVTQTPRHKVTEMGQEVTMRCQPILGHNTVFWYRQTMMQGLELLAYFRNRAPLDDSGMPKDRFSAEMPDATLATLKIQPSEPRDSAVYFCASGPDLSNGTQYFGPGTRLLVL.